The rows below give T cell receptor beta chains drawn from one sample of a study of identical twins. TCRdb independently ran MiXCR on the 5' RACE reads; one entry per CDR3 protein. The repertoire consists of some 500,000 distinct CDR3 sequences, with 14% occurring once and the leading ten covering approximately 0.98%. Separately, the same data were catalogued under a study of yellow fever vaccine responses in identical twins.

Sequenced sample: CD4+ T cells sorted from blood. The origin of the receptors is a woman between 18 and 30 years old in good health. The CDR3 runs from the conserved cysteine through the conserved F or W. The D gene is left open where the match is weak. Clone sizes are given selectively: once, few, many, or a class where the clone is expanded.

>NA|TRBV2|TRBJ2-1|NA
CASSNRVVYNEQFF
TGTGCCAGCAGTAACAGGGTTGTCTACAATGAGCAGTTCTTC
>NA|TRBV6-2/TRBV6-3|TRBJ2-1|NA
CASSYSSRAEGNEQFF
TGTGCCAGCAGTTACTCGAGCAGGGCCGAGGGGAATGAGCAGTTCTTC
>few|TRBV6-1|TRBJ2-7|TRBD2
CASSENAAGGLYEQYF
TGTGCCAGCAGTGAAAATGCAGCGGGAGGTCTCTACGAGCAGTACTTC
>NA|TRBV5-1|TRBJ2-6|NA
CASSLRTPSSGANVLTF
TGCGCCAGCAGCTTGCGGACACCCTCCTCTGGGGCCAACGTCCTGACTTTC
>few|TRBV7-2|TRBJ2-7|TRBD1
CASSPWGTGIYEQYF
TGTGCCAGCAGCCCGTGGGGGACAGGGATTTACGAGCAGTACTTC
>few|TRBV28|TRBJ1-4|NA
CASSSREKLFF
TGTGCCAGCAGTTCTAGGGAAAAACTGTTTTTT
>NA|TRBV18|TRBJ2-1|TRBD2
CASSPGLAGRNEQFF
TGTGCCAGCTCACCGGGACTAGCGGGGAGGAATGAGCAGTTCTTC
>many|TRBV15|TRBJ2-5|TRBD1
CATSRPGQGGETQYF
TGTGCCACCAGCAGACCGGGACAGGGAGGGGAGACCCAGTACTTC
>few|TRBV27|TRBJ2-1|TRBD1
CASSKTGGGSGGHNEQFF
TGTGCCAGCAGTAAGACAGGGGGCGGTAGCGGAGGGCATAATGAGCAGTTCTTC
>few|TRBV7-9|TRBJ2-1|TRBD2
CASQKGLADYNEQFF
TGTGCCAGCCAAAAGGGACTAGCGGACTACAATGAGCAGTTCTTC
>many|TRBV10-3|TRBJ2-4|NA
CAISPAGSNIQYF
TGTGCCATCAGCCCAGCGGGCTCAAACATTCAGTACTTC
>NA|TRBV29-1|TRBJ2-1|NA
CSVVNGRTYLGVF
TGCAGCGTTGTAAACGGTCGGACTTACCTGGGCGTCTTC
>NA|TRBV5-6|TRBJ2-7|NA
CASSLAGTAGQYF
TGTGCCAGCAGCTTGGCCGGGACGGCCGGGCAGTACTTC
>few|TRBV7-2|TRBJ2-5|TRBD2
CASSLIQRIAGLETQYF
TGTGCCAGCAGCTTAATACAGAGAATAGCGGGACTGGAGACCCAGTACTTC
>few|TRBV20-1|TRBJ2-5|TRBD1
CSARVRTGVETQYF
TGCAGTGCTAGAGTTCGGACAGGGGTAGAGACCCAGTACTTC
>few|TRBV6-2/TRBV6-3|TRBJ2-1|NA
CASSYGRWEDRNEQFF
TGTGCCAGCAGTTACGGAAGGTGGGAGGACCGGAATGAGCAGTTCTTC
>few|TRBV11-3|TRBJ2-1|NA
CASSFGLARTNEQFF
TGTGCCAGCAGCTTTGGGCTAGCGCGTACTAATGAGCAGTTCTTC
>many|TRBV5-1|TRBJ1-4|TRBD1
CASSQGVPGNEKLFF
TGCGCCAGCAGCCAGGGGGTTCCGGGGAATGAAAAACTGTTTTTT
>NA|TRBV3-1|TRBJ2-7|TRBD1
CASSYQGAGEQYF
TGTGCCAGCAGCTACCAGGGGGCGGGCGAGCAGTACTTC